This TCR beta chain stems from a study of vaccination and CD4 T cells after COVID-19. Study-level background: Blood was drawn a median around 74 days post second dose, range 14 to 241.

Cultured CD4+ T cell DNA underwent sequencing with the Oncomine TCR Beta short-read assay. TCRdb reanalysed the PCR reads using MiXCR and keeps one entry per CDR3 protein. The sample lists around 20,000 distinct CDR3 sequences, about a third occurring once. Between the trimmed V and J ends, which lost 3 bases and 2 bases, there was a span of 10 bases. CDR1 and CDR2 (germline): MGHRA, YSYEKL. The CDR3 covers 14 residues. Notes on this clonotype: Its specificity is unknown.

Time point given: late sampling 161 to 241 days after vaccination in three convalescent patients. Noted treatment: 10-day PBMC culture with coronavirus spike peptide pools or control peptides (ViraFEST assay). The clonotype comes from a human donor who had recovered from COVID-19. V and J are TRBV4-1 and TRBJ1-2; D not resolved. This sample comprised CD4+ T cells from blood, cultured in vitro, obtained about 7 months after SARS-CoV-2 vaccination. The CDR3, as DNA: TGCGCCAGCAGCCATCCCGTACGAAACTATGGCTACACCTTC. Translating gives CASSHPVRNYGYTF.